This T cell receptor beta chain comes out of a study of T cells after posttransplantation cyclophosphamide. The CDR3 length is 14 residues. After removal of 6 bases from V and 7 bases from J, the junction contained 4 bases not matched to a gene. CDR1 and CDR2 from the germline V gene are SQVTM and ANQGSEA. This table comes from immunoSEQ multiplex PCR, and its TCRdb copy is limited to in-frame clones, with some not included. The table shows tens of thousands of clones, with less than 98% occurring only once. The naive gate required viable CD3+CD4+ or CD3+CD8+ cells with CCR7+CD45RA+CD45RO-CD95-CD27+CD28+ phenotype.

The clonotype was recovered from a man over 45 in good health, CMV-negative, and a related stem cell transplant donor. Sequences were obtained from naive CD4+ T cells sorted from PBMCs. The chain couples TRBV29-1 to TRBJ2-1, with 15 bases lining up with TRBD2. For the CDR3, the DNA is TGCAGCGTAGGGACTAGCGGGAGGCTTAATGAGCAGTTCTTC. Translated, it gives CSVGTSGRLNEQFF.